This TCR beta chain was captured in a study of blood T cell repertoires in COVID-19. The wider study: The study drew acute and convalescent COVID-19 samples from the United States, Italy and Spain. In each case, the material was cDNA or gDNA derived from T cells, B-cell-depleted T cells, or PBMCs.

The CDR3 spans 14 residues. V lost 4 bases, J lost 1 base, and 8 bases lay in between. The germline V gene has CDR1 MRHNA and CDR2 SNTAGT. In the original processing: Amplification of reference gene primers provided the estimated nucleated cell counts. Produced via immunoSEQ multiplex PCR; TCRdb's table is partial and in-frame only. V, J and clone size reflect that table, while D and trimming were determined from the DNA. Of approximately 380,000 clones listed, about 85% are singletons. The source is a woman aged 18-29 years with acute or convalescent COVID-19. Input material: peripheral blood. This rearrangement joins TRBV6-4 to TRBJ2-1; no clear D gene. This CDR3 reads CASSVERSYNEQFF. CDR3 nucleotide sequence: TGTGCCAGCAGTGTAGAGAGATCCTACAATGAGCAGTTCTTC.